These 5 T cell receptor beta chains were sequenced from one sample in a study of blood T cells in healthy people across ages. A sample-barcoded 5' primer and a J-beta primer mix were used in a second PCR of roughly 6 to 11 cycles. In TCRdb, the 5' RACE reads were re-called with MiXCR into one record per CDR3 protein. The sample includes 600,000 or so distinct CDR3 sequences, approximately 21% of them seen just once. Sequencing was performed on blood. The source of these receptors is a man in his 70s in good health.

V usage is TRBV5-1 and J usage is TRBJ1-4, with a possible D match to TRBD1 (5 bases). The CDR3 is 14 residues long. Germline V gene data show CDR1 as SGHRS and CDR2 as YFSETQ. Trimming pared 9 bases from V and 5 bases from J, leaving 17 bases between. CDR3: CATRPGDGNEKLFF. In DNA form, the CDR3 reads TGCGCCACCAGACCGGGGGACGGGAATGAAAAACTGTTTTTT.

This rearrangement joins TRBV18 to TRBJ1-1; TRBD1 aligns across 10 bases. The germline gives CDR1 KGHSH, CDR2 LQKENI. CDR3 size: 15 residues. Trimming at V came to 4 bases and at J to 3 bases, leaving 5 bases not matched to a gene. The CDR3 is CASSRMTGGDTEAFF. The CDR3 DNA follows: TGTGCCAGCTCACGGATGACAGGGGGCGACACTGAAGCTTTCTTT.

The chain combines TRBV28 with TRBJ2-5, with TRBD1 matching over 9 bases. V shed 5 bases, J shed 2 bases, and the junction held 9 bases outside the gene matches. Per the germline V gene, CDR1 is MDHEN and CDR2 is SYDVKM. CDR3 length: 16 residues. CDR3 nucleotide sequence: TGTGCCAGCAGTGGACCACAGGGGGCTGGGCAAGAGACCCAGTACTTC. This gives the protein CASSGPQGAGQETQYF.

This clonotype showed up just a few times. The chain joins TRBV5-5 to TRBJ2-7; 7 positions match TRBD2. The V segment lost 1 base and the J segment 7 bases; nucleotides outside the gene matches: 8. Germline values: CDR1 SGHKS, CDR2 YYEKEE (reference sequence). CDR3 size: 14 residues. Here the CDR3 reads CASSLSGAGREQYF. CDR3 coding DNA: TGTGCCAGCAGCTTGTCCGGAGCGGGAAGAGAGCAGTACTTC.

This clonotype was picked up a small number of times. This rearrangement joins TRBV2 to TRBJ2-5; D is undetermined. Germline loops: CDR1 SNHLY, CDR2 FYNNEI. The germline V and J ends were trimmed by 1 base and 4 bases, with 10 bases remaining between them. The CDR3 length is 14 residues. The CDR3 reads CASSEGNRPETQYF. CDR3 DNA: TGTGCCAGCAGTGAAGGCAACCGTCCAGAGACCCAGTACTTC.